The 18 T cell receptor beta chains listed next were all sequenced from one sample in a study of cytomegalovirus exposure and HLA in healthy donors. Primers for the PCR totalled 60 Vbeta and 13 Jbeta. Only in-frame clones appear in the TCRdb table, and some are missing; sequencing was by immunoSEQ multiplex PCR. The sample includes about 160,000 clones, around 83% seen only once; the top ten take roughly 2.2%. Source material: PBMCs. The receptors stem from a man aged 18 to 29 in good health and CMV-seropositive.

The chain carries TRBV7-9 and TRBJ2-5; 9 bases are a match to TRBD1. Losses at the gene ends were 4 bases for V and 1 base for J; bases not matched to a gene: 1. CDR3 length: 14 amino acids. Germline loops: CDR1 SEHNR, CDR2 FQNEAQ (reference sequence). The CDR3 bases are TGTGCCAGCAGCTCGGGACAGGGCCAAGAGACCCAGTACTTC. It encodes CASSSGQGQETQYF.

V is TRBV4-1 and J is TRBJ2-1, with 7 positions matching TRBD1. Germline trimming cut 3 bases from V and 5 bases from J; bases unmatched to any gene: 10. Germline V gene lookup returns CDR1 MGHRA and CDR2 YSYEKL. The CDR3 is 16 amino acids. The CDR3: CASSQETGRLHNEQFF. The DNA of the CDR3 is TGCGCCAGCAGCCAGGAGACAGGGCGACTACACAATGAGCAGTTCTTC.

This clone has more than one count but fewer than ten. The chain is built from TRBV30 and TRBJ1-3; D might be TRBD1 (5 bases). This CDR3 is 13 amino acids long. Trimming shortened V by 5 bases and J by 9 bases, and 17 bases separated the two germline ends. Germline loops: CDR1 GTSNPN, CDR2 SVGIG (reference sequence). CDR3 region: CAWDRLPGSTIYF. CDR3 coding DNA: TGTGCCTGGGACAGACTCCCTGGTTCCACCATATATTTT. Full variable domain (outside the CDR3, taken from reference TRBV30 and TRBJ1-3): SQTIHQWPATLVQPVGSPLSLECTVEGTSNPNLYWYRQAAGRGLQLLFYSVGIGQISSEVPQNLSASRPQDRQFILSSKKLLLSDSGFYLCAWDRLPGSTIYFGEGSWLTVV.

Details on this clone: The junction differs from germline at one of its ends, possibly a read error. The chain recombines TRBV29-1 with TRBJ1-2; 11 bases match TRBD1. Germline CDR1 is SQVTM and CDR2 is ANQGSEA. The CDR3 is 13 residues long. CDR3 DNA sequence: TGCAGCGTTGAAGTGGGGGACAGGGGGTCTTTTTTTTTC. Protein sequence: CSVEVGDRGSFFF.

The genes are TRBV7-2 and TRBJ2-2, with TRBD2 matching over 12 bases. Per germline, CDR1 SGHTA and CDR2 FQGNSA. CDR3 length equals 15 residues. The trim removed 6 bases at V and 4 bases at J, leaving 3 bases unmatched. CDR3 amino acids: CASRPGLAGTGELFF. CDR3 in DNA: TGTGCCAGCAGACCGGGACTAGCGGGCACCGGGGAGCTGTTTTTT.

The table lists this clone with a count of one. The rearrangement uses TRBV9 and TRBJ2-5, with 7 bases fitting TRBD1. Germline values: CDR1 SGDLS, CDR2 YYNGEE. Unmatched junction bases numbered 4, after V lost 3 bases and J lost 5 bases. The CDR3 has 13 amino acids. CDR3 in amino acids: CASSGQGEETQYF. The DNA of the CDR3 is TGTGCCAGCAGCGGACAGGGTGAGGAGACCCAGTACTTC.

The J gene is TRBJ2-5, the V gene TRBV6-4; TRBD2 agrees at 13 bases. V trimming: 3 bases; J trimming: 4 bases; junction bases outside the gene matches: 11. CDR1 MRHNA and CDR2 SNTAGT come from the germline V gene. This CDR3 spans 18 amino acids. The CDR3 bases are TGTGCCAGCAGTGAGGGACTAGCGGGGAAGGGAGCTGTAGAGACCCAGTACTTC. This gives the protein CASSEGLAGKGAVETQYF.

Details on this clone: Compared with germline, one end of the junction differs, possibly owing to a read error. The chain uses TRBV7-9 and TRBJ2-7, with D possibly TRBD2 on 6 matching bases. CDR3 length: 18 amino acids. From germline, CDR1 is SEHNR and CDR2 FQNEAQ (reference sequence). The CDR3 protein is CSSSRETGTSAVYYEQYF. The CDR3 bases are TGTTCCAGCAGCCGAGAGACCGGGACTTCCGCCGTCTACTACGAGCAGTACTTC.

The gene calls are TRBV18 and TRBJ1-3; TRBD1 is a possible D gene (5 bases). Trimming left V 2 bases short and J 4 bases short, with 12 bases between. Germline lookup yields CDR1 KGHSH and CDR2 LQKENI. The CDR3 runs 15 residues. CDR3 protein: CASSPLEQAGNTIYF. The CDR3 DNA is TGTGCCAGCTCACCATTGGAACAGGCGGGAAACACCATATATTTT.

The chain employs TRBV7-9 and TRBJ2-1; 13 bases are a match to TRBD2. The CDR3 runs to 15 residues. Per the germline V gene, CDR1 is SEHNR and CDR2 is FQNEAQ (reference sequence). The CDR3: CSGGTSGEAYNEQFF. CDR3 nucleotide sequence: TGTTCCGGCGGGACTAGCGGGGAAGCCTACAATGAGCAGTTCTTC. The full variable domain, its missing parts supplied by reference TRBV7-9 and TRBJ2-1, is DTGVSQNPRHKITKRGQNVTFRCDPISEHNRLYWYRQTLGQGPEFLTYFQNEAQLEKSRLLSDRFSAERPKGSFSTLEIQRTEQGDSAMYLCSGGTSGEAYNEQFFGPGTRLTVL.

A note on this clone: Relative to the germline gene, one junction end is altered; a read error may explain this. The chain joins TRBV11-2 to TRBJ2-6, with D possibly TRBD1 on 5 matching bases. From germline, CDR1 is SGHAT and CDR2 FQNNGV. The CDR3 has 17 residues. DNA of the CDR3: TGTGCCAGCAGCTTTGACCTGTACTGGTCTGGGGCCAACGGCCTGACTTTC. Translation gives CASSFDLYWSGANGLTF.

In its sample, this clone was seen a few times. The chain has TRBV7-9 and TRBJ2-1, with 12 bases that match TRBD2. Losses at the gene ends were 6 bases for V and 8 bases for J; bases not matched to a gene: 11. The CDR3 loop spans 16 amino acids. Germline values: CDR1 SEHNR, CDR2 FQNEAQ (reference sequence). The CDR3, as DNA: TGTGCCAGCAGTTCCTTTACTAGCGGGGGGCTTGATGAGCAGTTCTTC. Translated, it gives CASSSFTSGGLDEQFF.

This clone was seen more than once but under ten times. The chain recombines TRBV7-6 with TRBJ1-2; TRBD1 agrees at 9 bases. The J segment lost 4 bases and the V segment lost 5 bases, leaving 11 bases of the junction unmatched. The CDR3 is 16 amino acids. The germline V gene has CDR1 SGHVS and CDR2 FNYEAQ. In nucleotides, the CDR3 is TGTGCCAGCAGCCAAAACGAACAGGGGGCTAGCTATGGCTACACCTTC. Encoded protein: CASSQNEQGASYGYTF.

The CDR3 region has the DNA TGCGCCAGCAGCCACGACTTTGTGACGGTCAACCAAGAGACCCAGTACTTC. Translating it yields CASSHDFVTVNQETQYF. The chain is built from TRBV4-3 and TRBJ2-5, with D unresolved. This CDR3 comprises 17 residues. CDR1 is LGHNA, CDR2 YSLEER, per germline. The V gene lost 3 bases and the J gene lost 0 bases, with 17 bases spanning the gap.

This chain connects TRBV2 to TRBJ2-7; D may be TRBD1 (6 bases). The length of the CDR3 is 12 residues. Germline V lookup: CDR1 SNHLY, CDR2 FYNNEI. Trimming removed 5 bases from V and 8 bases from J, with 13 bases in between. Here the CDR3 DNA reads TGTGCCAGCAGTAGGACAGAAATAAAGCAGTACTTC. Encoded protein: CASSRTEIKQYF.

This chain links TRBV11-1 with TRBJ2-1; 8 bases are shared with TRBD2. The CDR3 has 14 residues. The germline gives CDR1 SGHAT, CDR2 FQDESV (reference sequence). V lost 3 bases to trimming and J lost 4 bases; unmatched junction nucleotides: 2. The CDR3 sequence is CASSLRGAYNEQFF. In nucleotides, the CDR3 is TGTGCCAGCAGCTTGCGGGGGGCTTACAATGAGCAGTTCTTC.

The V and J genes are TRBV12-5 and TRBJ2-5, with 9 bases aligning to TRBD2. The CDR3 extends over 14 amino acids. Germline-derived CDR1 and CDR2 are LGHNT and FRNRAP. V was clipped by 3 bases and J by 5 bases; unmatched bases: 4. The CDR3 sequence is CASGFAGGRETQYF. The DNA of the CDR3 is TGTGCTAGTGGTTTTGCGGGGGGGCGGGAGACCCAGTACTTC.

The chain links TRBV11-3 to TRBJ2-2, with 7 bases aligning to TRBD2. CDR3 length: 16 amino acids. After removal of 6 bases from V and 7 bases from J, the junction contained 14 bases not matched to a gene. Per the germline V gene, CDR1 is SGHNT and CDR2 is YENEEA. CDR3 loop: CASRSGTTGSGGELFF. Written as DNA, the CDR3 is TGTGCCAGCAGATCCGGGACTACTGGTAGCGGCGGGGAGCTGTTTTTT.